This TCR beta chain was recovered during a study of tumor-infiltrating lymphocytes in primary liver carcinoma. Blood RNA was derived from unsorted whole blood, and germline DNA was extracted too. The sample holds a few counts of this clonotype. The CDR3 loop spans 13 amino acids. Germline values: CDR1 SGHVS, CDR2 FQNEAQ. Trimming took off 1 base at V and 3 bases at J, with 6 bases between the two ends. The template, roughly 550 ng total RNA, yielded TCR beta cDNA made with a constant-region primer. Libraries for TCR beta were built through three nested multiplex PCR rounds, which together made up a slightly modified ARM-PCR procedure. A C-beta reverse primer was combined with TRBV1-TRBV30 forward primers in the first two PCR rounds, and each round had ten to eleven cycles. TCRdb recomputed calls from the multiplex PCR reads with MiXCR, one row per CDR3 protein. Altogether hundreds of thousands of distinct CDR3 sequences are present, nearly 60% being singletons, with the ten largest covering around 15%.

The TCR sequence derives from a woman aged 25-40 years with primary liver carcinoma and hepatitis B virus infection. The sequenced material came from peripheral blood. The V gene is TRBV7-8, the J gene TRBJ1-2, with a weak D call TRBD1 (5 bases). CDR3 loop: CASSLEQDYGYTF. DNA for the CDR3: TGTGCCAGCAGCTTAGAACAGGACTATGGCTACACCTTC.